The 10 T cell receptor beta chains given below trace back to one sample, sequenced in a study of blood T cell repertoires in COVID-19. Method: immunoSEQ multiplex PCR; TCRdb's copy keeps in-frame clones and lacks some. The sample shows about 13,000 clones, 75% to 90% of them seen only once. Sample: peripheral blood. The receptors stem from a man older than 75 with acute or convalescent COVID-19.

This sequence joins TRBV5-4 and TRBJ1-2; 8 bases are shared with TRBD1. CDR3 length: 17 amino acids. With 4 bases clipped from V and 5 bases from J, the junction kept 16 bases outside the gene matches. The germline CDR1 and CDR2 sequences are SGHNT and YYREEE (reference sequence). The CDR3 here is CASSQDRARLSIYGYTF. In nucleotides, the CDR3 is TGTGCCAGCAGCCAGGACAGGGCACGGTTGAGTATATATGGCTACACCTTC.

This rearrangement joins TRBV11-2 to TRBJ2-7; D possibly corresponds to TRBD2 (5 bases). Germline CDR1 SGHAT, CDR2 FQNNGV. The length of the CDR3 is 14 residues. The ends were cut back, 4 bases at V and 4 bases at J, with 14 bases in the middle. CDR3 nucleotide sequence: TGTGCCAGCAGCTCGCCGGGATCACAATACGAGCAGTACTTC. It is translated as CASSSPGSQYEQYF.

V gene TRBV21-1 combines with J gene TRBJ2-3; the table's D call of TRBD2 was not tested on the DNA. TRBV21-1 is marked as a pseudogene. This CDR3 region has 23 residues. The DNA of the CDR3 is TGTGCCAGCAGCGGAACTAGCGGGAAGGACCTTCACCTAGCAAGTCCTTCCACAGATACGCAGTATTTT. Translation gives CASSGTSGKDLHLASPSTDTQYF.

This clone was observed a handful of times. The J gene is TRBJ2-3, the V gene TRBV2; D possibly corresponds to TRBD1 (5 bases). This CDR3 spans 15 amino acids. Germline V gene data show CDR1 as SNHLY and CDR2 as FYNNEI. Trimming took 1 base from V and 1 from J, leaving 9 bases between them. This CDR3 reads CASSEGQGGTDTQYF. In DNA, the CDR3 is TGTGCCAGCAGTGAAGGCCAGGGTGGCACAGATACGCAGTATTTT.

This rearrangement joins TRBV12-3 or TRBV12-4 to TRBJ1-2, with 9 nucleotides matching TRBD1. J lost 7 bases, V lost 6 bases, and 3 bases had no gene match. There are 12 residues in the CDR3. The CDR3 loop is CASRGQGVGYTF. The CDR3 bases are TGTGCCAGCAGGGGACAGGGAGTTGGCTACACCTTC.

This chain connects TRBV6-6 to TRBJ1-6; 9 nucleotides agree with TRBD1. The CDR3 runs to 14 residues. Per the germline V gene, CDR1 is MNHNY and CDR2 is SVGAGI (reference sequence). Trimming cost V 5 bases and J 6 bases; bases outside gene matches: 2. The CDR3 loop reads CASSDRGANSPLHF. DNA of the CDR3: TGTGCCAGCAGTGACAGGGGGGCTAATTCACCCCTCCACTTT.

This chain links TRBV9 with TRBJ2-7; 7 bases align to TRBD1. The germline gives CDR1 SGDLS, CDR2 YYNGEE. The CDR3 totals 15 residues. V lost 3 bases and J lost 0; bases outside the gene matches: 6. The CDR3 spells CASSETRDSSYEQYF. The CDR3 coding sequence is TGTGCCAGCAGCGAGACCCGGGACAGCTCCTACGAGCAGTACTTC.

The V and J genes are TRBV6-5 and TRBJ2-1; no reliable D call. Germline CDR1 reads MNHEY; CDR2 reads SVGAGI. The V gene lost 4 bases and the J gene lost 4 bases, with 5 bases spanning the gap. CDR3 length equals 12 residues. The CDR3 sequence is CASSSQYNEQFF. CDR3 nucleotide sequence: TGTGCCAGCAGTTCTCAGTACAATGAGCAGTTCTTC.

CDR3 residues: CASLMGQGETQYF. The CDR3 DNA follows: TGTGCCAGCTTAATGGGTCAGGGAGAGACCCAGTACTTC. This rearrangement joins TRBV18 to TRBJ2-5; perhaps TRBD1 as D (5 bases). The CDR3 extends over 13 amino acids. V was trimmed by 7 bases and J by 4 bases, leaving 13 bases between them. Germline loops: CDR1 KGHSH, CDR2 LQKENI.

This clone appeared once. The chain combines TRBV7-9 with TRBJ1-2; TRBD1 aligns across 7 bases. Looked up from germline, CDR1 is SEHNR and CDR2 is FQNEAQ (reference sequence). The CDR3 length is 15 residues. J lost 8 bases, V lost 4 bases, and 13 bases had no gene match. CDR3 region: CASSSNRQGTAGYTF. DNA for the CDR3: TGTGCCAGCAGCTCAAACCGACAGGGTACGGCGGGCTACACCTTC.